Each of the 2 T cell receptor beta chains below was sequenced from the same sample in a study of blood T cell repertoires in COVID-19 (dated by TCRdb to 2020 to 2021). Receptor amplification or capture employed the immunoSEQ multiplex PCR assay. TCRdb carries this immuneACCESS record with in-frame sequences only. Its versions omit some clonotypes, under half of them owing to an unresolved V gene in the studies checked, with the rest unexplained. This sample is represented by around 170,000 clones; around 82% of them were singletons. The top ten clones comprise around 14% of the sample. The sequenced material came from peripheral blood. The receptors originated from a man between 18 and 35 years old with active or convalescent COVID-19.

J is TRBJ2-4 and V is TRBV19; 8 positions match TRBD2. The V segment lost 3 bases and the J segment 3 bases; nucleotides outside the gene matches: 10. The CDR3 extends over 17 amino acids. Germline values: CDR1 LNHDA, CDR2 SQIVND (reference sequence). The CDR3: CASSMKLSGTNKNIQYF. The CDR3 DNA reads TGTGCCAGTAGTATGAAACTTAGCGGGACCAACAAAAACATTCAGTACTTC. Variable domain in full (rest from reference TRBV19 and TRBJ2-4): DGGITQSPKYLFRKEGQNVTLSCEQNLNHDAMYWYRQDPGQGLRLIYYSQIVNDFQKGDIAEGYSVSREKKESFPLTVTSAQKNPTAFYLCASSMKLSGTNKNIQYFGAGTRLSVL.

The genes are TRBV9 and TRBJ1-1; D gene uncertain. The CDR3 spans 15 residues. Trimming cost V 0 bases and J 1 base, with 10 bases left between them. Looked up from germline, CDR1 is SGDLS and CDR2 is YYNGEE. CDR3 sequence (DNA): TGTGCCAGCAGCGTAGATGTGGTTAGGAACACTGAAGCTTTCTTT. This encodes CASSVDVVRNTEAFF.